Following are 21 T cell receptor beta chains from one sample sequenced in a study of preoperative IRX-2 immunotherapy in early breast cancer. Some clones are missing from TCRdb's copy, which holds only in-frame ones; the method was immunoSEQ multiplex PCR. The repertoire holds fewer than 25,000 clones, with around 81% as singletons. The treatment here: preoperative locoregional IRX-2 cytokine immunotherapy. The sample consisted of lymph node tissue, taken after IRX-2 immunotherapy. The receptor source for this set is a human donor with breast cancer.

The chain carries TRBV11-3 and TRBJ2-7; 12 bases agree with TRBD2. V shed 5 bases, J shed 5 bases, and the junction held 10 bases outside the gene matches. The germline V gene encodes CDR1 SGHNT and CDR2 YENEEA. CDR3 length equals 16 residues. In DNA, the CDR3 is TGTGCCAGCAGCCCAGACATTACTAGCGGGAGGCACGAGCAGTACTTC. Its protein is CASSPDITSGRHEQYF.

The V gene is TRBV28, the J gene TRBJ2-5; 7 bases are shared with TRBD1. The V gene's germline CDR1 is MDHEN and CDR2 SYDVKM. This CDR3 spans 14 amino acids. The trim removed 6 bases at V and 4 bases at J, leaving 8 bases unmatched. The CDR3: CASSQTGTGETQYF. The CDR3 DNA reads TGTGCCAGCAGCCAGACAGGGACGGGAGAGACCCAGTACTTC.

This clone appeared a few times. This chain uses TRBV29-1 with TRBJ2-1; 12 bases are a match to TRBD2. Germline V gene sequence: CDR1 SQVTM, CDR2 ANQGSEA. The CDR3 is 15 residues long. V gave up 7 bases and J gave up 8 bases; unmatched junction bases: 12. This chain's CDR3 is CSAGAPGLAGYEQFF. The CDR3 region has the DNA TGCAGCGCGGGAGCACCGGGACTAGCGGGTTATGAGCAGTTCTTC.

The gene calls are TRBV6-8 and TRBJ1-5, with 10 nucleotides matching TRBD1. Germline trimming cut 4 bases from V and 5 bases from J; bases unmatched to any gene: 5. CDR1 is MNHGY, CDR2 SAAAGT, per germline. The CDR3 totals 15 residues. The CDR3 DNA reads TGTGCCAGCAGTTTGTCCGGGACAGGGGATCAGCCCCAGCATTTT. The encoded protein is CASSLSGTGDQPQHF.

The chain uses TRBV19 and TRBJ1-2; TRBD1 agrees at 7 bases. The germline V gene encodes CDR1 LNHDA and CDR2 SQIVND (reference sequence). This CDR3 has 17 amino acids. J gave up 0 bases and V 6 bases, and 13 bases lay outside the gene matches. In DNA form, the CDR3 reads TGTGCCAGTAGACAGGGGAAATTGCTGTTAGCTAACTATGGCTACACCTTC. It encodes CASRQGKLLLANYGYTF.

The V call is TRBV19, the J call TRBJ1-5; D is ambiguous. V shed 7 bases and J shed 4 bases, with 11 bases lying between them. Germline V gives CDR1 LNHDA, CDR2 SQIVND (reference sequence). The CDR3 covers 13 residues. Written as DNA, the CDR3 is TGTGCCAGTACAGGAGAATTAAATCAGCCCCAGCATTTT. It codes for CASTGELNQPQHF.

This clone was detected only once. The V and J genes are TRBV5-1 and TRBJ1-4; D might be TRBD1 (6 bases). Germline lookup yields CDR1 SGHRS and CDR2 YFSETQ. This CDR3 is 14 amino acids long. V was pared by 2 bases and J by 6 bases, with 11 bases between. CDR3 region: CASSLRGIDEKLFF. The CDR3 DNA sequence: TGCGCCAGCAGCTTAAGGGGGATAGATGAAAAACTGTTTTTT.

The chain is built from TRBV28 and TRBJ2-7; TRBD2 matches at 7 bases. The CDR3 runs 15 residues. In germline, CDR1 is MDHEN, CDR2 SYDVKM. V gave up 4 bases and J gave up 0 bases; unmatched junction bases: 6. CDR3 in amino acids: CASSSSGKYSYEQYF. CDR3 nucleotide sequence: TGTGCCAGCAGTTCGAGCGGGAAATACTCCTACGAGCAGTACTTC. Full variable domain (missing parts from reference TRBV28 and TRBJ2-7): DVKVTQSSRYLVKRTGEKVFLECVQDMDHENMFWYRQDPGLGLRLIYFSYDVKMKEKGDIPEGYSVSREKKERFSLILESASTNQTSMYLCASSSSGKYSYEQYFGPGTRLTVT.

The CDR3 here is CASSPQGETQYF. CDR3 sequence (DNA): TGTGCCAGCTCACCACAGGGGGAGACCCAGTACTTC. V usage is TRBV18 and J usage is TRBJ2-5; D may be TRBD1 (5 bases). The germline CDR1 and CDR2 sequences are KGHSH and LQKENI. The V and J ends lost 1 base and 5 bases respectively, with 5 bases between them. The CDR3 is made up of 12 amino acids.

The gene calls are TRBV28 and TRBJ1-2, with TRBD1 as a possible D gene (5 bases). The V gene lost 4 bases and the J gene lost 3 bases, with 9 bases spanning the gap. This CDR3 spans 13 amino acids. Germline CDR1 reads MDHEN; CDR2 reads SYDVKM. CDR3 loop: CASSSGVDYGYTF. CDR3 sequence (DNA): TGTGCCAGCAGTTCGGGGGTTGACTATGGCTACACCTTC.

In this sample, this clone turned up once. The chain links TRBV19 to TRBJ1-1; the D is unclear. CDR3 length equals 13 residues. Trimming shortened V by 0 bases and J by 5 bases, and 7 bases separated the two germline ends. The V gene's germline CDR1 is LNHDA and CDR2 SQIVND (reference sequence). The CDR3 spells CASSIEGRTEAFF. CDR3 nucleotides: TGTGCCAGTAGTATAGAAGGGAGAACTGAAGCTTTCTTT.

The chain is built from TRBV15 and TRBJ2-7, with a tentative D call TRBD2 (6 bases). Germline CDR1 LNHNV, CDR2 YYDKDF (reference sequence). V lost 5 bases to trimming and J lost 2 bases, with 13 bases between them. This CDR3 comprises 14 residues. Here the CDR3 DNA reads TGTGCCACCAGCCCCCGGGACTCCGCCTACGAGCAGTACTTC. Translating it yields CATSPRDSAYEQYF.

The genes are TRBV19 and TRBJ2-7; 7 bases line up with TRBD1. This CDR3 region has 15 residues. V trimming: 3 bases; J trimming: 3 bases; junction bases outside the gene matches: 8. Germline V gene data show CDR1 as LNHDA and CDR2 as SQIVND (reference sequence). CDR3 DNA: TGTGCCAGTAGTATCGCTAGACAGGGATTCTACGAGCAGTACTTC. Its protein product is CASSIARQGFYEQYF.

The J gene is TRBJ2-2, the V gene TRBV15; D remains ambiguous. Germline CDR1 and CDR2: LNHNV and YYDKDF (reference sequence). The CDR3 extends over 17 amino acids. Trimming removed 5 bases at V and 1 base at J, with 17 bases between. The CDR3 sequence is CATSVTPSAGNTGELFF. The CDR3 bases are TGTGCCACCAGCGTAACCCCTTCGGCCGGGAACACCGGGGAGCTGTTTTTT.

The chain joins TRBV6-8 to TRBJ1-4; TRBD1 is a possible D gene (6 bases). This CDR3 region has 13 residues. Germline CDR1 is MNHGY and CDR2 is SAAAGT. V shed 2 bases and J shed 5 bases, with 6 bases lying between them. CDR3 sequence reads: CASSYRGNEKLFF. In DNA form, the CDR3 reads TGTGCCAGCAGTTACAGGGGGAATGAAAAACTGTTTTTT.

This clone was detected a few times. The chain couples TRBV28 to TRBJ1-1; D uncertain. The CDR3 spans 12 residues. CDR1 is MDHEN, CDR2 SYDVKM, per germline. The V end lost 7 bases, the J end lost 6 bases, and 12 bases lay between the germline ends. DNA for the CDR3: TGTGCCAGCACCCCCCTGCAAGCTGAAGCTTTCTTT. Protein: CASTPLQAEAFF.

The V call is TRBV4-1, the J call TRBJ1-2; 10 bases line up with TRBD1. In germline, CDR1 is MGHRA, CDR2 YSYEKL. Trimming removed 3 bases from V and 3 bases from J; junction bases left unmatched: 4. The CDR3 covers 15 residues. The CDR3 bases are TGCGCCAGCAGCCAGATGACAGGGGGCGACTATGGCTACACCTTC. It specifies CASSQMTGGDYGYTF.

The chain couples TRBV30 to TRBJ1-4; D perhaps matches TRBD1 (5 bases). Germline values: CDR1 GTSNPN, CDR2 SVGIG (reference sequence). Between the trimmed V and J ends, which lost 0 bases and 7 bases, there was a span of 15 bases. CDR3 length equals 15 residues. In DNA, the CDR3 is TGTGCCTGGAGTGTACGTGGGCAGGGATTTGAAAAACTGTTTTTT. It translates to CAWSVRGQGFEKLFF.

The rearrangement joins TRBV6-8 to TRBJ2-1, with TRBD2 identical over 8 bases. CDR3 length: 16 residues. CDR1 is MNHGY and CDR2 is SAAAGT in the germline V gene. With V trimmed by 5 bases and J by 0 bases, 6 bases remained unmatched. The CDR3 here is CASSRPLAGSYNEQFF. CDR3 sequence (DNA): TGTGCCAGCAGTCGCCCCCTAGCGGGCTCCTACAATGAGCAGTTCTTC.

The V and J genes are TRBV19 and TRBJ2-1, with D possibly being TRBD1 (6 bases). Germline V gene sequence: CDR1 LNHDA, CDR2 SQIVND (reference sequence). Trimming took off 8 bases at V and 0 bases at J, with 14 bases between the two ends. The CDR3 extends over 15 amino acids. The CDR3 coding sequence is TGTGCCAGTCCTAGGGGGTCCTCCTCCTACAATGAGCAGTTCTTC. Its protein is CASPRGSSSYNEQFF.

The genes are TRBV11-3 and TRBJ2-2; possibly TRBD1 or TRBD2 for D (5 bases each). The CDR3 contains 17 residues. The V and J ends lost 6 bases and 7 bases respectively, with 24 bases between them. The germline gives CDR1 SGHNT, CDR2 YENEEA. The DNA for the CDR3 is TGTGCCAGCAGTCCACCAGGGACGGGGCCAAGGGGCGGGGAGCTGTTTTTT. Protein: CASSPPGTGPRGGELFF.